The T cell receptor beta chain described here comes from a study of immune heterogeneity within non-small cell lung tumors. Study in general: Squamous cell carcinomas accounted for a few of the tumors, non-squamous carcinomas for 10, and 1 was not otherwise specified.

Study results and limitations: The high-frequency T-cell receptor beta clonotypes mostly did not match up between individual patients.

Template material comprised bulk tumor genomic DNA at about 610 ng per sample. Several widely spaced biopsies per primary tumor were taken during surgery. Enrolled individuals presented with untreated, newly diagnosed non-small cell lung cancer and received curative surgery. Multiplex PCR was performed with 32 V and 13 J primers, and it amplified TCR beta CDR3. TCRdb processed the multiplex PCR reads anew with MiXCR; each CDR3 protein has one entry. This sample yields under 7,500 distinct CDR3 sequences, of which roughly a fifth are seen a single time; over 12% belongs to the top ten. Ten or more counts support this clonotype. The antigen is unknown. Input material: lung tumor tissue. The receptor comes from a man between 60 and 75 years old with non-small cell lung cancer.

The CDR3 sequence: CASSQGSGDTQYF. Written as DNA, the CDR3 is TGTGCCAGCAGCCAAGGGAGCGGAGATACGCAGTATTTT. V and J are TRBV3-1 and TRBJ2-3; maybe TRBD2 (5 bases). V lost 1 base, J lost 5 bases, and 7 bases lay in between. Germline loops: CDR1 LGHDT, CDR2 YNNKEL (reference sequence). This CDR3 has 13 amino acids.